This is a list of T cell receptor beta chains from one sample in a study of beta chain features in type 1 diabetes. The assay was immunoSEQ multiplex PCR, and TCRdb's table has in-frame clones only and misses some. This table has 680,000 or so clones, 10% to 15% appearing once. The source material was naive CD4+ T cells from blood. The receptors stem from a man between 18 and 29 years old with type 1 diabetes. CDR3s include the opening cysteine and the closing phenylalanine or tryptophan. The order of the fields is V gene, J gene, D gene, clone size, CDR3 DNA, CDR3 protein. D genes are given only for firm matches. Clone size is not always given. Where it is, it says once, few, many or a class for expanded clones.

V gene: TRBV28; J gene: TRBJ2-7; D gene: -; clone size: few; CDR3 DNA: TGTGCCAGCAGGACAGGCCCCTACGAGCAGTACTTC; CDR3 protein: CASRTGPYEQYF
V gene: TRBV5-4; J gene: TRBJ2-5; D gene: -; clone size: -; CDR3 DNA: TGTGCCAGCAGCCCTGGGATTAGCGGTCGGGAGACCCAGTACTTC; CDR3 protein: CASSPGISGRETQYF
V gene: TRBV9; J gene: TRBJ1-2; D gene: -; clone size: few; CDR3 DNA: TGTGCCAGCAGCGCGGGCCCCCAAGGGTATGGCTACACCTTC; CDR3 protein: CASSAGPQGYGYTF
V gene: TRBV5-1; J gene: TRBJ2-1; D gene: -; clone size: few; CDR3 DNA: TGCGCCAGCAGCCTTAGCGTAGCATACAATGAGCAGTTCTTC; CDR3 protein: CASSLSVAYNEQFF
V gene: TRBV2; J gene: TRBJ2-1; D gene: -; clone size: few; CDR3 DNA: TGTGCCAGCAGTGAAGGGAACTCCCCTAGTGAGCAGTTCTTC; CDR3 protein: CASSEGNSPSEQFF
V gene: TRBV30; J gene: TRBJ1-1; D gene: TRBD1; clone size: -; CDR3 DNA: TGTGCCTGGATTTCCGGGACAGGGAAAGCTTTCTTT; CDR3 protein: CAWISGTGKAFF
V gene: TRBV7-2; J gene: TRBJ2-7; D gene: -; clone size: few; CDR3 DNA: TGTGCCAGCAGCTTTCAGGGAGATAGTTACGAGCAGTACTTC; CDR3 protein: CASSFQGDSYEQYF
V gene: TRBV6-5; J gene: TRBJ1-1; D gene: -; clone size: few; CDR3 DNA: TGTGCCAGCAGTTACGGGCAGAACACTGAAGCTTTCTTT; CDR3 protein: CASSYGQNTEAFF
V gene: TRBV30; J gene: TRBJ2-7; D gene: -; clone size: -; CDR3 DNA: TGTGCCTGGAGTGCCCAGGTAGAAGGAGAGCAGTACTTC; CDR3 protein: CAWSAQVEGEQYF
V gene: TRBV29-1; J gene: TRBJ2-5; D gene: -; clone size: -; CDR3 DNA: TGCAGCGTTGCTCCGGGACCGGGGGAGACCCAGTACTTC; CDR3 protein: CSVAPGPGETQYF
V gene: TRBV7-9; J gene: TRBJ1-1; D gene: -; clone size: few; CDR3 DNA: TGTGCCAGCAGCCGACAGCAGGGCACTGAAGCTTTCTTT; CDR3 protein: CASSRQQGTEAFF
V gene: TRBV10-3; J gene: TRBJ2-6; D gene: TRBD1; clone size: -; CDR3 DNA: TGTGCCATCAGTGAACCGGGACAGGCATTCTCTGGGGCCAACGTCCTGACTTTC; CDR3 protein: CAISEPGQAFSGANVLTF
V gene: TRBV7-6; J gene: TRBJ1-4; D gene: -; clone size: -; CDR3 DNA: TGTGCCAGCAGCTTAGGAAGCCTAAATGAAAAACTGTTTTTT; CDR3 protein: CASSLGSLNEKLFF
V gene: TRBV15; J gene: TRBJ2-1; D gene: -; clone size: -; CDR3 DNA: TGTGCCACCAGCAGAGGAGGGGATGGCTACAATGAGCAGTTCTTC; CDR3 protein: CATSRGGDGYNEQFF
V gene: TRBV18; J gene: TRBJ2-5; D gene: -; clone size: few; CDR3 DNA: TGTGCCAGCTCACACCGGGACCTCGGGGGCCAGTACTTC; CDR3 protein: CASSHRDLGGQYF
V gene: TRBV2; J gene: TRBJ1-4; D gene: TRBD1; clone size: few; CDR3 DNA: TGTGCCAGCAGAGATCCGGGACAGGGAAATGAAAAACTGTTTTTT; CDR3 protein: CASRDPGQGNEKLFF
V gene: TRBV6-5; J gene: TRBJ1-2; D gene: TRBD1; clone size: -; CDR3 DNA: TGTGCCAGCAGTTATAGCCAGGACAGGGAGGGTGGCTACACCTTC; CDR3 protein: CASSYSQDREGGYTF
V gene: TRBV14; J gene: TRBJ1-1; D gene: -; clone size: -; CDR3 DNA: TGTGCCAGCAGCCAATTAACTTCCCCCGGCACTGAAGCTTTCTTT; CDR3 protein: CASSQLTSPGTEAFF
V gene: TRBV11-2; J gene: TRBJ2-5; D gene: -; clone size: few; CDR3 DNA: TGTGCCAGCAGCTTTCCCTTAGACAGTACACAAGAGACCCAGTACTTC; CDR3 protein: CASSFPLDSTQETQYF
V gene: TRBV19; J gene: TRBJ2-1; D gene: -; clone size: few; CDR3 DNA: TGTGCCAGTAGTCAACAGGGCTGGGAGCAGTTCTTC; CDR3 protein: CASSQQGWEQFF
V gene: TRBV5-1; J gene: TRBJ2-7; D gene: -; clone size: few; CDR3 DNA: TGCGCCAGCAGCTTGAACCGGGACACCTACGAGCAGTACTTC; CDR3 protein: CASSLNRDTYEQYF
V gene: TRBV7-3; J gene: TRBJ1-1; D gene: -; clone size: -; CDR3 DNA: TGTGCCAGCAGCCCCCTGACAGGAACTGAAGCTTTCTTT; CDR3 protein: CASSPLTGTEAFF
V gene: TRBV9; J gene: TRBJ2-7; D gene: TRBD1; clone size: few; CDR3 DNA: TGTGCCAGCAGCGCGACAGGGGCCCCCTACGAGCAGTACTTC; CDR3 protein: CASSATGAPYEQYF
V gene: TRBV7-9; J gene: TRBJ1-1; D gene: TRBD1; clone size: few; CDR3 DNA: TGTGCCAGCAGCGAGGGACAGGGGGTAGCTTTCTTT; CDR3 protein: CASSEGQGVAFF
V gene: TRBV4-1; J gene: TRBJ2-3; D gene: -; clone size: -; CDR3 DNA: TGCGCCAGCAGCCAAGATGGCATGTCAGATACGCAGTATTTT; CDR3 protein: CASSQDGMSDTQYF
V gene: TRBV7-3; J gene: TRBJ1-1; D gene: TRBD1; clone size: -; CDR3 DNA: TGTGCCAGCAGCTCCGGGACAGGGGGCACTGAAGCTTTCTTT; CDR3 protein: CASSSGTGGTEAFF
V gene: TRBV15; J gene: TRBJ2-3; D gene: -; clone size: -; CDR3 DNA: TGTGCCACCAGCAGAGATCCCGCGCCAGATACGCAGTATTTT; CDR3 protein: CATSRDPAPDTQYF
V gene: TRBV5-1; J gene: TRBJ2-7; D gene: TRBD1; clone size: -; CDR3 DNA: TGCGCCAGCAGCTTGGCCGAGGGGACAGGATCCTACGAGCAGTACTTC; CDR3 protein: CASSLAEGTGSYEQYF
V gene: TRBV6-6; J gene: TRBJ2-1; D gene: -; clone size: few; CDR3 DNA: TGTGCCAGCAACGGACAGAGCTACAATGAGCAGTTCTTC; CDR3 protein: CASNGQSYNEQFF
V gene: TRBV7-9; J gene: TRBJ2-5; D gene: TRBD2; clone size: once; CDR3 DNA: TGTGCCAGCAGCTGGAAACGGCGGGGGGACCAAGAGACCCAGTACTTC; CDR3 protein: CASSWKRRGDQETQYF
V gene: TRBV25-1; J gene: TRBJ1-1; D gene: -; clone size: -; CDR3 DNA: TGTGCCAGCAGTGTATTAACGAACACTGAAGCTTTCTTT; CDR3 protein: CASSVLTNTEAFF
V gene: TRBV30; J gene: TRBJ1-5; D gene: TRBD1; clone size: few; CDR3 DNA: TGTGCCATGAAGGGGGCAGGCAATCAGCCCCAGCATTTT; CDR3 protein: CAMKGAGNQPQHF
V gene: TRBV18; J gene: TRBJ1-1; D gene: -; clone size: few; CDR3 DNA: TGTGCCAGCTCACCTCAGGGTGAGAGCACTGAAGCTTTCTTT; CDR3 protein: CASSPQGESTEAFF
V gene: TRBV6-5; J gene: TRBJ2-7; D gene: -; clone size: -; CDR3 DNA: TGTGCCAGCAGCACCAGGGGTTTTAACGAGCAGTACTTC; CDR3 protein: CASSTRGFNEQYF
V gene: TRBV25-1; J gene: TRBJ1-1; D gene: -; clone size: -; CDR3 DNA: TGTGCCAGCACCGAAGGTCCCGGGGGCGGGAACACTGAAGCTTTCTTT; CDR3 protein: CASTEGPGGGNTEAFF
V gene: TRBV4-1; J gene: TRBJ2-1; D gene: TRBD2; clone size: few; CDR3 DNA: TGCGCCAGCAGGGAACTAGCGACCTACAATGAGCAGTTCTTC; CDR3 protein: CASRELATYNEQFF
V gene: TRBV10-3; J gene: TRBJ2-7; D gene: -; clone size: -; CDR3 DNA: TGTGCCATCAGTGAGTCGTCGGAGGCCGGGGACCCCTTCTCCTACGAGCAGTACTTC; CDR3 protein: CAISESSEAGDPFSYEQYF
V gene: TRBV9; J gene: TRBJ1-2; D gene: -; clone size: few; CDR3 DNA: TGTGCCAGCAGCGAATCCGGGACGGGCTATGGCTACACCTTC; CDR3 protein: CASSESGTGYGYTF
V gene: TRBV28; J gene: TRBJ2-1; D gene: TRBD2; clone size: -; CDR3 DNA: TGTGCCAGCAGGGAAAGCGGGGGGGCTCTAAATGAGCAGTTCTTC; CDR3 protein: CASRESGGALNEQFF
V gene: TRBV6-5; J gene: TRBJ1-1; D gene: -; clone size: -; CDR3 DNA: TGTGCCAGCAGTTACTCGATTTCAAACACTGAAGCTTTCTTT; CDR3 protein: CASSYSISNTEAFF
V gene: TRBV4-1; J gene: TRBJ1-1; D gene: TRBD1; clone size: few; CDR3 DNA: TGCGCCAGCAGCCGATCTCAGGGGGCGTCATACACTGAAGCTTTCTTT; CDR3 protein: CASSRSQGASYTEAFF
V gene: TRBV6-1; J gene: TRBJ2-5; D gene: TRBD1; clone size: -; CDR3 DNA: TGTGCCAGCAGTGAAGAAGGACAGGGAGGTCTCCAAGAGACCCAGTACTTC; CDR3 protein: CASSEEGQGGLQETQYF
V gene: TRBV7-3; J gene: TRBJ2-3; D gene: -; clone size: -; CDR3 DNA: TGTGCCAGCAGCTTTTACACAGATACGCAGTATTTT; CDR3 protein: CASSFYTDTQYF
V gene: TRBV6-6; J gene: TRBJ1-1; D gene: -; clone size: few; CDR3 DNA: TGTGCCACAGGACAGGAAGCTTTCTTT; CDR3 protein: CATGQEAFF
V gene: TRBV5-1; J gene: TRBJ1-4; D gene: -; clone size: -; CDR3 DNA: TGCGCCAGCAGCTTGTTATCGACTAATGAAAAACTGTTTTTT; CDR3 protein: CASSLLSTNEKLFF
V gene: TRBV7-9; J gene: TRBJ1-5; D gene: -; clone size: few; CDR3 DNA: TGTGCCAGCAGCTTATTCGGGACACGCTATAGCAATCAGCCCCAGCATTTT; CDR3 protein: CASSLFGTRYSNQPQHF
V gene: TRBV6-5; J gene: TRBJ2-7; D gene: -; clone size: few; CDR3 DNA: TGTGCCACCGAAGCCCCGGGGTCCTACGAGCAGTACTTC; CDR3 protein: CATEAPGSYEQYF
V gene: TRBV18; J gene: TRBJ1-2; D gene: -; clone size: few; CDR3 DNA: TGTGCCAGCTCACTCTTAGCTAACTATGGCTACACCTTC; CDR3 protein: CASSLLANYGYTF
V gene: TRBV7-9; J gene: TRBJ1-5; D gene: -; clone size: -; CDR3 DNA: TGTGCCAGCAGCTTAATGTGGAATCAGCCCCAGCATTTT; CDR3 protein: CASSLMWNQPQHF
V gene: TRBV10-3; J gene: TRBJ1-2; D gene: TRBD1; clone size: few; CDR3 DNA: TGTGCCATCAGTGTGGACAGGGGCTTCCTCTATGGCTACACCTTC; CDR3 protein: CAISVDRGFLYGYTF
V gene: TRBV21-1; J gene: TRBJ2-7; D gene: -; clone size: -; CDR3 DNA: TGTGCCAGCAGGCACAACTCCTACGAGCAGTACTTC; CDR3 protein: CASRHNSYEQYF
V gene: TRBV29-1; J gene: TRBJ1-4; D gene: -; clone size: -; CDR3 DNA: TGCAGCGTTATCCTGGGTAATGAAAAACTGTTTTTT; CDR3 protein: CSVILGNEKLFF